The 7 T cell receptor beta chains presented below share a single source sample, sequenced in a study of blood T cell repertoires in COVID-19. Measured with immunoSEQ multiplex PCR; TCRdb has only the in-frame clones, and not every one. The repertoire holds more than 300,000 clones, with approximately 90% as singletons. Specimen: PBMCs or T cells enriched from blood (not recorded which). The receptors derive from a young woman who had recovered from COVID-19.

V is TRBV30 and J is TRBJ2-7; the D gene is possibly TRBD1 (6 bases). The CDR3 covers 13 residues. Trimming shortened V by 5 bases and J by 9 bases, and 20 bases separated the two germline ends. CDR1 and CDR2 from the germline V gene are GTSNPN and SVGIG (reference sequence). The CDR3 nucleotides are TGTGCCTGGGGGCAACAGGGCGGTGGACGGCAGTACTTC. Translation gives CAWGQQGGGRQYF. Drawing the rest from reference TRBV30 and TRBJ2-7, the complete variable domain is SQTIHQWPATLVQPVGSPLSLECTVEGTSNPNLYWYRQAAGRGLQLLFYSVGIGQISSEVPQNLSASRPQDRQFILSSKKLLLSDSGFYLCAWGQQGGGRQYFGPGTRLTVT.

The rearrangement uses TRBV7-3 and TRBJ2-7; TRBD1 might be the D (6 bases). Per the germline V gene, CDR1 is SGHTA and CDR2 is FQGTGA. V lost 1 base to trimming and J lost 0 bases, with 10 bases between them. This CDR3 is 15 amino acids long. CDR3 bases: TGTGCCAGCAGCTTAAGGGCAGGGGACTCCTACGAGCAGTACTTC. It yields the protein CASSLRAGDSYEQYF.

The genes are TRBV2 and TRBJ2-5; 11 bases agree with TRBD1. Looked up from germline, CDR1 is SNHLY and CDR2 is FYNNEI. The V gene end was trimmed by 4 bases and the J gene end by 5 bases; junction bases not matched to a gene: 3. This CDR3 contains 14 residues. CDR3 residues: CASSGWDRGETQYF. The CDR3 nucleotides are TGTGCCAGCAGTGGTTGGGACAGGGGGGAGACCCAGTACTTC.

Written as DNA, the CDR3 is TGTGCCAGCTCAATCGGGACAGGGGATGCGACTGGAAACACCATATATTTT. Residues: CASSIGTGDATGNTIYF. The chain combines TRBV18 with TRBJ1-3; 10 positions agree with TRBD1. Germline-derived CDR1 and CDR2 are KGHSH and LQKENI. J was trimmed by 2 bases and V by 5 bases; bases with no gene match: 9. CDR3 size: 17 residues.

This chain connects TRBV30 to TRBJ2-7; 10 bases align to TRBD2. CDR1 and CDR2 from the germline V gene are GTSNPN and SVGIG (reference sequence). This CDR3 has 15 residues. V lost 3 bases and J lost 3; bases outside the gene matches: 8. CDR3 sequence (DNA): TGTGCCTGGAGCGCGAAACTAGCGGGGAACTACGAGCAGTACTTC. Its translation is CAWSAKLAGNYEQYF.

The chain joins TRBV19 to TRBJ1-2; no firm D call. V dropped 9 bases and J dropped 3 bases, with 17 bases sitting between them. The CDR3 contains 14 residues. CDR1 and CDR2 from the germline V gene are LNHDA and SQIVND (reference sequence). In DNA, the CDR3 is TGTGCCAGCACAGAGTTCGGGGTTTACTATGGCTACACCTTC. Residues: CASTEFGVYYGYTF.

The chain recombines TRBV5-1 with TRBJ1-3, with D hard to call. In germline, CDR1 is SGHRS, CDR2 YFSETQ. This CDR3 comprises 15 residues. V gave up 0 bases and J gave up 4 bases, with 11 bases separating them. CDR3: CASSLEPVRGNTIYF. DNA for the CDR3: TGCGCCAGCAGCTTGGAGCCGGTGAGGGGAAACACCATATATTTT.